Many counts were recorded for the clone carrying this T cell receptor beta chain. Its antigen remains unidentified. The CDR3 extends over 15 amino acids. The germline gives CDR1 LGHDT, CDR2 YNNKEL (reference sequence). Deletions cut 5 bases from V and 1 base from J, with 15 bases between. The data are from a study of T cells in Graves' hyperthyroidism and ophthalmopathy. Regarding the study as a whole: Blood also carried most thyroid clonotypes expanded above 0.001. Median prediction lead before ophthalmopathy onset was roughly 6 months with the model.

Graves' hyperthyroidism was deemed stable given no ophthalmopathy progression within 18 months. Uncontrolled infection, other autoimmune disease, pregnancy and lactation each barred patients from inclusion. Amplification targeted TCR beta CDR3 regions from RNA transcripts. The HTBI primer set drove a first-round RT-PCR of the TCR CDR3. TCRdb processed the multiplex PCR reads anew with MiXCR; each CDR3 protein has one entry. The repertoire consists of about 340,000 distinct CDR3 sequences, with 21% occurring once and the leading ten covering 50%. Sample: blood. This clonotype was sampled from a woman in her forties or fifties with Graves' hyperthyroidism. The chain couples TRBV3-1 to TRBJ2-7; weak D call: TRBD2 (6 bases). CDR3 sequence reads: CASSGRGRSSYEQYF. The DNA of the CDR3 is TGTGCCAGCAGCGGAAGAGGGAGGTCTTCCTACGAGCAGTACTTC.